The rows below give T cell receptor beta chains drawn from one sample of a study of T cells in Graves' hyperthyroidism and ophthalmopathy. TCRdb re-called the multiplex PCR reads through MiXCR, storing one row per CDR3 protein. The top ten hold 10% to 13% of the sample, which has about 700,000 distinct CDR3 sequences, 11% to 15% seen once. Sequenced sample: blood. The receptor source for this set is a woman between 18 and 30 years old with Graves' hyperthyroidism. The CDR3 runs from the conserved cysteine through the conserved F or W. Fields, in order: D gene, J gene, V gene, clone size, CDR3 DNA, CDR3 protein. D genes are given only for firm matches. Only some rows state a clone size, as once, few, many or a class for expanded clones.

D: TRBD1
J: TRBJ2-1
V: TRBV10-3
size: NA
DNA: TGTGCCATCAGTGAGGGGACAGCAATATACAATGAGCAGTTCTTC
CDR3: CAISEGTAIYNEQFF

D: TRBD2
J: TRBJ2-7
V: TRBV29-1
size: few
DNA: TGCAGCGGGGGGACTAGCGGCTCCTACGAGCAGTACTTC
CDR3: CSGGTSGSYEQYF

D: NA
J: TRBJ2-7
V: TRBV28
size: NA
DNA: TGTGCCAGCAGGAAAGGGAGCTACGAGCAGTACTTC
CDR3: CASRKGSYEQYF

D: NA
J: TRBJ2-5
V: TRBV10-3
size: NA
DNA: TGTGCCAGCGGGAATTGGTCAAGACCCCAAGAGACCCAGTACTTC
CDR3: CASGNWSRPQETQYF

D: NA
J: TRBJ1-1
V: TRBV11-2
size: NA
DNA: TGTGCCAGCAGCTTAGGAGTCGAGGGGACCTACACTGAAGCTTTCTTT
CDR3: CASSLGVEGTYTEAFF

D: TRBD2
J: TRBJ2-5
V: TRBV30
size: few
DNA: TGTGCCTGGAGCCCGGGGACTAGCACAATTCAAGAGACCCAGTACTTC
CDR3: CAWSPGTSTIQETQYF

D: NA
J: TRBJ1-6
V: TRBV12-3/TRBV12-4
size: many
DNA: TGTGCCAGCAGGGCAGGGAACTCACCCCTCCACTTT
CDR3: CASRAGNSPLHF

D: NA
J: TRBJ1-1
V: TRBV29-1
size: many
DNA: TGCAGCGTTGAAAAAGGGTTGAGGAACACTGAAGCTTTCTTT
CDR3: CSVEKGLRNTEAFF

D: TRBD1
J: TRBJ1-5
V: TRBV6-1
size: NA
DNA: TGTGCCAGCAAGGGGGCCCCTCCCCAGCCCCAGCATTTT
CDR3: CASKGAPPQPQHF

D: NA
J: TRBJ2-3
V: TRBV5-4
size: few
DNA: TGTGCCAGCAGCTCCTCCGACTCTCTATGGCAGTATTTT
CDR3: CASSSSDSLWQYF

D: NA
J: TRBJ1-6
V: TRBV5-6
size: few
DNA: TGTGCCAGCAGCTTGGACAGGACCTATAATTCACCCCTCCACTTT
CDR3: CASSLDRTYNSPLHF

D: NA
J: TRBJ2-7
V: TRBV6-6
size: NA
DNA: TGTGCCAGCAGTTACTCGCCAGGGGTATCCTACGAGCAGTACTTC
CDR3: CASSYSPGVSYEQYF

D: NA
J: TRBJ2-5
V: TRBV29-1
size: few
DNA: TGCAGCGTTGGGGCTCCTAGAAAGGGAGAGACCCAGTACTTC
CDR3: CSVGAPRKGETQYF

D: NA
J: TRBJ2-4
V: TRBV12-3/TRBV12-4
size: few
DNA: TGTGCCAGCAGTTTAACTAGAACGAAAAACATTCAGTACTTC
CDR3: CASSLTRTKNIQYF

D: NA
J: TRBJ2-1
V: TRBV9
size: few
DNA: TGTGCCAGCAGCGTAGCGCTCCGATCCTACAATGAGCAGTTCTTC
CDR3: CASSVALRSYNEQFF

D: TRBD2
J: TRBJ2-1
V: TRBV7-9
size: many
DNA: TGTGCCAGCAGTAGACTAGCGGGACAAGTTGAGCAGTTCTTC
CDR3: CASSRLAGQVEQFF

D: NA
J: TRBJ2-1
V: TRBV10-3
size: few
DNA: TGTGCCATCAGTGGAGACAGGCTCAATGAGCAGTTCTTC
CDR3: CAISGDRLNEQFF

D: NA
J: TRBJ2-7
V: TRBV28
size: many
DNA: TGTGCCAGCAGTCCCGGAAACGACCTATCTAGCTCCTACGAGCAGTACTTC
CDR3: CASSPGNDLSSSYEQYF

D: TRBD2
J: TRBJ2-5
V: TRBV3-1
size: many
DNA: TGTGCCAGCAGCCAGGGACTAGCGGGAGGCCACAGTCGGTACTTC
CDR3: CASSQGLAGGHSRYF

D: TRBD2
J: TRBJ2-3
V: TRBV7-9
size: many
DNA: TGTGCCAGCAGTCCAGGGACTAGCGTAGATACGCAGTATTTT
CDR3: CASSPGTSVDTQYF

D: NA
J: TRBJ1-5
V: TRBV30
size: NA
DNA: TGTGCCTGGAACCGAGGGACGGGGGACAATCAGCCCCAGCATTTT
CDR3: CAWNRGTGDNQPQHF

D: TRBD1
J: TRBJ1-4
V: TRBV6-1
size: NA
DNA: TGTGCCAGCAGTAGGCCTCCAGGGGGCGCAACTAATGAAAAACTGTTTTTT
CDR3: CASSRPPGGATNEKLFF

D: NA
J: TRBJ1-6
V: TRBV18
size: many
DNA: TGTGCCAGCTCACCGGCAGGGAAGGATTCACCCCTCCACTTT
CDR3: CASSPAGKDSPLHF

D: NA
J: TRBJ2-3
V: TRBV29-1
size: few
DNA: TGCAGCGCCAAACACTTCACAGATACGCAGTATTTT
CDR3: CSAKHFTDTQYF

D: NA
J: TRBJ2-1
V: TRBV18
size: many
DNA: TGTGCCAGCTCCCGACTAGATCAGAATGAGCAGTTCTTC
CDR3: CASSRLDQNEQFF

D: NA
J: TRBJ2-1
V: TRBV6-2/TRBV6-3
size: NA
DNA: TGTGCCAGCAACTGGGTCTCCTCCTACAATGAGCAGTTCTTC
CDR3: CASNWVSSYNEQFF

D: NA
J: TRBJ1-5
V: TRBV19
size: few
DNA: TGTGCCAGTAGTATCTGGGTCCAGCCCCAGCATTTT
CDR3: CASSIWVQPQHF

D: TRBD1
J: TRBJ1-1
V: TRBV19
size: few
DNA: TGTGCCAGTAGGTCAGGGGGGGGTTCCACTGAAGCTTTCTTT
CDR3: CASRSGGGSTEAFF

D: TRBD1
J: TRBJ2-7
V: TRBV7-2
size: many
DNA: TGTGCCAGCAGCTCAAGCGGGACAGGGGGCTCCTACGAGCAGTACTTC
CDR3: CASSSSGTGGSYEQYF

D: NA
J: TRBJ1-2
V: TRBV6-5
size: many
DNA: TGTGCCAGCAGTTACGGGCAGGGCCATGGCTACACCTTC
CDR3: CASSYGQGHGYTF

D: NA
J: TRBJ2-6
V: TRBV28
size: NA
DNA: TGTGCCAGCAGTCCCCACCTTGGGGCCAACGTCCTGACTTTC
CDR3: CASSPHLGANVLTF

D: TRBD2
J: TRBJ2-1
V: TRBV4-2
size: few
DNA: TGTGCCAGCAGCCAAGATTCTAGACTAGCGGGACTGAATGAGCAGTTCTTC
CDR3: CASSQDSRLAGLNEQFF

D: NA
J: TRBJ2-2
V: TRBV11-2
size: many
DNA: TGTGCCAGCAGCTCCGGACAGACCGGGGAGCTGTTTTTT
CDR3: CASSSGQTGELFF

D: NA
J: TRBJ2-7
V: TRBV30
size: many
DNA: TGTGCCTGGAGTGTTGTTCCCTACGAGCAGTACTTC
CDR3: CAWSVVPYEQYF

D: TRBD2
J: TRBJ2-3
V: TRBV6-6
size: many
DNA: TGTGCCAGCAGTTACTCGGAAAGCGGGACCCTCACAGATACGCAGTATTTT
CDR3: CASSYSESGTLTDTQYF

D: NA
J: TRBJ2-3
V: TRBV7-9
size: many
DNA: TGTGCCAGCAGCCGCGCCCAGGGTGAGACAGATACGCAGTATTTT
CDR3: CASSRAQGETDTQYF

D: TRBD2
J: TRBJ2-1
V: TRBV27
size: few
DNA: TGTGCCAGCAGTTTAGGGGTAGGGGGGGAGGAGACGCATGACAGGACTAGCTTGTACAATGAGCAGTTCTTC
CDR3: CASSLGVGGEETHDRTSLYNEQFF

D: TRBD2
J: TRBJ2-7
V: TRBV2
size: many
DNA: TGTGCCAGCAAGCTAGCGGGAGTAAAAGGCTACGAGCAGTACTTC
CDR3: CASKLAGVKGYEQYF

D: TRBD2
J: TRBJ2-7
V: TRBV7-2
size: NA
DNA: TGTGCCAGCAGCCGGGGGGGGATCGCGGGGGTCTACGAGCAGTACTTC
CDR3: CASSRGGIAGVYEQYF

D: TRBD1
J: TRBJ1-5
V: TRBV24-1
size: many
DNA: TGTGCCACCAGTGAGTCCGGGACAGGGGACCAGCCCCAGCATTTT
CDR3: CATSESGTGDQPQHF

D: NA
J: TRBJ1-3
V: TRBV3-1
size: many
DNA: TGTGCCAGCAGCCGACCGGACGCAAGCTCTGGAAACACCATATATTTT
CDR3: CASSRPDASSGNTIYF

D: TRBD2
J: TRBJ2-1
V: TRBV3-1
size: few
DNA: TGTGCCAGCAGCCAAGATTGGGGGGAGGGCCCCATCAATGAGCAGTTCTTC
CDR3: CASSQDWGEGPINEQFF

D: TRBD2
J: TRBJ2-7
V: TRBV29-1
size: few
DNA: TGCAGCGGCCGGGGGGTAGCGGGAGGATCTGACGAGCAGTACTTC
CDR3: CSGRGVAGGSDEQYF

D: TRBD1
J: TRBJ2-5
V: TRBV7-3
size: many
DNA: TGTGCCAGCAGCTCGACAGGGGGACGAGAGACCCAGTACTTC
CDR3: CASSSTGGRETQYF

D: TRBD2
J: TRBJ2-1
V: TRBV4-1
size: NA
DNA: TGCGCCAGCAGGGTTAGCGGGAGTAAGGGCAATGAGCAGTTCTTC
CDR3: CASRVSGSKGNEQFF

D: NA
J: TRBJ1-1
V: TRBV15
size: NA
DNA: TGTGCCACCAGCAAGACGGCAGGCACATACGCTTTCTTT
CDR3: CATSKTAGTYAFF

D: NA
J: TRBJ2-1
V: TRBV12-3/TRBV12-4
size: many
DNA: TGTGCCAGCAGCCGGCCCTCCTACAATGAGCAGTTCTTC
CDR3: CASSRPSYNEQFF

D: NA
J: TRBJ1-1
V: TRBV20-1
size: few
DNA: TGCAGTACTAGCGGCGGGGGTAGAGGGGCTGAAGCTTTCTTT
CDR3: CSTSGGGRGAEAFF

D: TRBD2
J: TRBJ2-2
V: TRBV29-1
size: many
DNA: TGCAGCGTTTTGGGACTAGCGGGAGGGGGACCGGGCTCAAACACCGGGGAGCTGTTTTTT
CDR3: CSVLGLAGGGPGSNTGELFF

D: NA
J: TRBJ2-7
V: TRBV2
size: many
DNA: TGTGCCACCGCTCGGCTACTCAACTACGAGCAGTACTTC
CDR3: CATARLLNYEQYF

D: TRBD1
J: TRBJ1-2
V: TRBV6-1
size: few
DNA: TGTGCCAGCAAGGCGGACAGGGGACGGGAGGGCTACACCTTC
CDR3: CASKADRGREGYTF

D: TRBD2
J: TRBJ2-1
V: TRBV30
size: many
DNA: TGTGCCTGGAGTGGTCTAGCGGGAATGAATGAGCAGTTCTTC
CDR3: CAWSGLAGMNEQFF

D: TRBD2
J: TRBJ2-1
V: TRBV9
size: NA
DNA: TGTGCCAGCAGCGTAGGGGTTCAGGCGGGAGGGCCTGACAATGAGCAGTTCTTC
CDR3: CASSVGVQAGGPDNEQFF

D: TRBD2
J: TRBJ2-1
V: TRBV10-3
size: few
DNA: TGTGCCATCAGTGGAACTAGCGGGAGGGCCAGTGGTGAGCAGTTCTTC
CDR3: CAISGTSGRASGEQFF